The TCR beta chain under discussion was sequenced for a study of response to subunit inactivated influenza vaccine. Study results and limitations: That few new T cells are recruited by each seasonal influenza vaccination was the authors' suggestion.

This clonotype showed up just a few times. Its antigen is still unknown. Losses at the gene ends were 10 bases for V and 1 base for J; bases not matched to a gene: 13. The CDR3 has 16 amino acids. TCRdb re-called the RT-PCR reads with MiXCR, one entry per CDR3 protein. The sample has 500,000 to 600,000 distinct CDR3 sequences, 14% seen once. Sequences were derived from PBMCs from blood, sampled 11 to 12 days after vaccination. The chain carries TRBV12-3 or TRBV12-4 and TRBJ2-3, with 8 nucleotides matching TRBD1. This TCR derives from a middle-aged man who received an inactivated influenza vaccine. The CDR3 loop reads CATRPMTGEGTDTQYF. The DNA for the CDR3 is TGTGCCACCCGCCCGATGACAGGGGAGGGCACAGATACGCAGTATTTT.